The 12 T cell receptor beta chains listed next were all sequenced from one sample in a study of cytomegalovirus exposure and HLA in healthy donors (dated by TCRdb to 2017 to 2019). The library was made by the immunoSEQ multiplex PCR assay. Entries here come from immuneACCESS through TCRdb and include only in-frame sequences with V and J called. Some clones fail to appear in such tables; in the studies checked, an unresolved V gene covers under half of the shortfall, and the cause of the remainder is unknown. Counted in this sample were 95,000 to 150,000 clones; under 90% of them appeared once. The top ten hold 2.1% of the sample. The sample taken for sequencing was PBMCs. Source of these receptors: a woman aged 25-40 years in good health and CMV-seronegative.

The V gene is TRBV19, the J gene TRBJ2-1; D is possibly TRBD2 (6 bases). The CDR3 is made up of 15 amino acids. The V gene lost 5 bases and the J gene lost 1 base, with 12 bases spanning the gap. Germline V gene sequence: CDR1 LNHDA, CDR2 SQIVND (reference sequence). In DNA form, the CDR3 reads TGTGCCAGTAGTTGGAGGGGCCGATCCTACAATGAGCAGTTCTTC. Translating it yields CASSWRGRSYNEQFF.

V gene TRBV13 combines with J gene TRBJ1-2; TRBD1 aligns across 7 bases. The V segment lost 3 bases and the J segment 5 bases; nucleotides outside the gene matches: 3. The CDR3 has 13 residues. Germline V CDR1 and CDR2: PRHDT, FYEKMQ (reference sequence). The CDR3 DNA is TGTGCCAGCAGCTTTTACAGGGGTTATGGCTACACCTTC. It yields the protein CASSFYRGYGYTF.

The J gene is TRBJ2-7, the V gene TRBV6-5; 10 bases are shared with TRBD2. Germline CDR1 is MNHEY and CDR2 is SVGAGI. After removal of 6 bases from V and 4 bases from J, the junction contained 9 bases not matched to a gene. The CDR3 has 15 amino acids. In DNA form, the CDR3 reads TGTGCCAGCAGCCCCCCCCAGCGGGGGGGGTACGAGCAGTACTTC. Protein sequence: CASSPPQRGGYEQYF.

In its sample, this clone was seen once. This rearrangement joins TRBV9 to TRBJ2-7; D perhaps matches TRBD1 (5 bases). The CDR3 runs to 14 residues. V lost 0 bases to trimming and J lost 1 base, with 8 bases between them. Germline loops: CDR1 SGDLS, CDR2 YYNGEE. The chain's CDR3 is CASSVGGSSYEQYF. For the CDR3, the DNA is TGTGCCAGCAGCGTAGGGGGCAGTTCCTACGAGCAGTACTTC. The variable domain in full, with the rest retrieved from reference TRBV9 and TRBJ2-7, is DSGVTQTPKHLITATGQRVTLRCSPRSGDLSVYWYQQSLDQGLQFLIQYYNGEERAKGNILERFSAQQFPDLHSELNLSSLELGDSALYFCASSVGGSSYEQYFGPGTRLTVT.

This clone was seen only once. The genes are TRBV13 and TRBJ2-2; TRBD2 matches at 8 bases. With V trimmed by 0 bases and J by 0 bases, 15 bases remained unmatched. Per germline, CDR1 PRHDT and CDR2 FYEKMQ (reference sequence). The CDR3 has 21 residues. CDR3 DNA: TGTGCCAGCAGCTTAGGCCCCGGACGCAGGAGCGGGGGTGCGAACACCGGGGAGCTGTTTTTT. The encoded protein is CASSLGPGRRSGGANTGELFF.

J is TRBJ1-1 and V is TRBV27; TRBD1 is a possible D gene (6 bases). Germline CDR1 is MNHEY and CDR2 is SMNVEV (reference sequence). V lost 4 bases to trimming and J lost 4 bases, with 22 bases between them. The CDR3 is 17 residues long. Written as DNA, the CDR3 is TGTGCCAGCAGTTCCCCACCGGGAGGGGGAAGGGGCACTGAAGCTTTCTTT. This gives the protein CASSSPPGGGRGTEAFF.

This chain uses TRBV7-9 with TRBJ2-7; 11 nucleotides line up with TRBD2. J was trimmed by 0 bases and V by 5 bases; bases with no gene match: 9. This CDR3 comprises 17 residues. Germline V gives CDR1 SEHNR, CDR2 FQNEAQ (reference sequence). CDR3 coding DNA: TGTGCCAGCAGCCGGGGACTAGCGGACCCTTCCTCCTACGAGCAGTACTTC. This encodes CASSRGLADPSSYEQYF.

The chain combines TRBV6-6 with TRBJ1-2; TRBD1 might be the D (6 bases). The CDR3 runs to 13 residues. Germline loops: CDR1 MNHNY, CDR2 SVGAGI (reference sequence). The V gene lost 6 bases and the J gene lost 4 bases, with 12 bases spanning the gap. CDR3 sequence reads: CASSPGQTYGYTF. Written as DNA, the CDR3 is TGTGCCAGCAGCCCAGGACAGACCTATGGCTACACCTTC.

The chain has TRBV9 and TRBJ2-7; D possibly corresponds to TRBD1 (6 bases). This CDR3 contains 15 residues. The V end lost 0 bases, the J end lost 3 bases, and 13 bases lay between the germline ends. Germline V gene data show CDR1 as SGDLS and CDR2 as YYNGEE. CDR3 in amino acids: CASSVEAGAGYEQYF. CDR3 bases: TGTGCCAGCAGCGTAGAGGCAGGGGCAGGCTACGAGCAGTACTTC.

This clone was detected once. The rearrangement joins TRBV27 to TRBJ2-3; D might be TRBD1 (6 bases). From germline, CDR1 is MNHEY and CDR2 SMNVEV (reference sequence). CDR3 length: 15 amino acids. V dropped 6 bases and J dropped 9 bases, with 22 bases sitting between them. CDR3 in DNA: TGTGCCAGCAGCGGGGACACCTACTTAAAGGGGACGCAGTATTTT. It translates to CASSGDTYLKGTQYF.

V is TRBV6-6 and J is TRBJ2-3, with a possible D match to TRBD1 (5 bases). CDR3 size: 15 residues. V was clipped by 2 bases and J by 3 bases, with 12 bases between them. From germline, CDR1 is MNHNY and CDR2 SVGAGI (reference sequence). CDR3 residues: CASSYPRQGTDTQYF. The CDR3 nucleotides read TGTGCCAGCAGTTACCCCCGGCAGGGAACAGATACGCAGTATTTT.

V is TRBV7-9 and J is TRBJ1-4, with D possibly matching TRBD1 (5 bases). CDR3 length: 14 residues. The germline CDR1 and CDR2 sequences are SEHNR and FQNEAQ (reference sequence). V was cut by 3 bases and J by 3 bases, with 8 bases left in between. The CDR3 region has the DNA TGTGCCAGCAGCTTTAGGGGTTCTAATGAAAAACTGTTTTTT. Translation: CASSFRGSNEKLFF.